This T cell receptor beta chain was identified in a study of T cell changes during pregnancy in multiple sclerosis. Profiling relied on immunoSEQ multiplex PCR, and the TCRdb table lists in-frame clones only, not all of them. Seen here are 39,000 or so clones, 75% to 95% observed once, and the top ten hold about 12%. Germline CDR1 is SEHNR and CDR2 is FQNEAQ (reference sequence). V trimming: 0 bases; J trimming: 2 bases; junction bases outside the gene matches: 10. This CDR3 region has 18 residues. The clonotype comes from a female donor with multiple sclerosis, enrolled in a pregnancy study. This rearrangement joins TRBV7-9 to TRBJ2-1, with TRBD2 matching 7 bases. Source: CD8+ T cells from peripheral blood mononuclear cells, taken after pregnancy. CDR3 residues: CASSLARERTGPYNEQFF. CDR3 coding DNA: TGTGCCAGCAGCTTAGCGCGGGAGAGGACTGGGCCCTACAATGAGCAGTTCTTC.